Sequencing of this T cell receptor beta chain was carried out in a study of blood T cell repertoires in COVID-19. Study information: Sites in the United States, Italy and Spain provided acute and convalescent COVID-19 samples.

TCRdb's copy holds only in-frame clones and misses some; the assay was immunoSEQ multiplex PCR. This repertoire shows roughly 14,000 clones, 75% to 85% found once; its top ten account for about 23%. The junction had 9 bases not matched to a gene; V was cut back by 1 base and J by 8 bases. Germline CDR1 SEHNR, CDR2 FQNEAQ (reference sequence). The CDR3 has 15 amino acids. V usage is TRBV7-9 and J usage is TRBJ1-2; 8 bases align to TRBD1. The sample consisted of peripheral blood. The clonotype originates from a man at least 80 years old with active or convalescent COVID-19. The CDR3 protein is CASSLESRTGIGYTF. CDR3 nucleotide sequence: TGTGCCAGCAGCTTAGAGTCCCGGACAGGGATCGGCTACACCTTC.